This T cell receptor (beta chain) stems from a study of CD8+CD57+ T cells in acquired aplastic anemia. Study background: When averaged, DNA from sorted CD4+ and CD8+ cells came to 3.2 ug. The average read count for CD4+ cells in healthy donors was some 11 million.

Study-wide results and limits: Overlap between patients and controls comprised almost 30 CD8+ CDR3 sequences. Patients were compared with controls for CD8+ Simpson's diversity, and no significant difference emerged.

According to the study, genomic DNA was the template for TCR beta VDJ and CDR3 profiling. TCRdb recomputed calls from the reads with MiXCR, one row per CDR3 protein. The repertoire holds approximately 32,000 distinct CDR3 sequences, with under 80% as singletons. In this sample, this clonotype is large. Its antigen remains unidentified. Sequencing input: sorted CD4+, CD8+, or CD8+CD57+ T cells (not recorded which) from PBMCs. This sequence originates from a human donor in good health, serving as a control.

The CDR3: CASSWGLAGGYEQYF. CDR3 coding DNA: TGTGCCAGCAGCTGGGGACTAGCGGGGGGGTACGAGCAGTACTTC. The rearrangement uses TRBV7-2 and TRBJ2-7; 16 bases map to TRBD2. V shed 4 bases and J 4 bases; nucleotides not matched to a gene: 1. CDR1 and CDR2 (germline): SGHTA, FQGNSA. This CDR3 contains 15 residues.